The rows below give T cell receptor beta chains drawn from one sample of a study of T-cell memory formation after mild COVID-19. Via MiXCR, TCRdb re-called the 5' RACE reads, giving one row per CDR3 protein. The data contain 350,000 or so distinct CDR3 sequences, 21% of them singletons. Sequenced sample: PBMCs or a T cell subset sorted from them (not recorded which). Receptors originate from an adult woman who had mild COVID-19 (a few samples of this study predate the infection). Cell type and time point are not known. CDR3s include the opening cysteine and the closing phenylalanine or tryptophan. The D gene is left open where the match is weak. Expanded clones are given a class, and other clones once, few, many or no size at all.

>TRBJ2-7|few|.|TRBV7-7
TGTGCCAGCAGCTTGCAGACGAACTACGAGCAGTACTTC
CASSLQTNYEQYF
>TRBJ2-1|.|.|TRBV29-1
TGCAGCGTTGAAGGGGTTGTCGGCAATGAGCAGTTCTTC
CSVEGVVGNEQFF
>TRBJ2-3|.|.|TRBV4-2
TGTGCCAGCTGGGAGAGCGGTAGCACAGATACGCAGTATTTT
CASWESGSTDTQYF
>TRBJ2-3|.|TRBD2|TRBV5-1
TGCGCCAGCAAGGAAGCGGGGGGCACAGATGCGCAGTATTTT
CASKEAGGTDAQYF
>TRBJ1-2|few|.|TRBV20-1
TGCAGTGCTAGCGGCGTTAACTATGGCTACACCTTC
CSASGVNYGYTF
>TRBJ1-2|.|.|TRBV4-3
TGCGCCAGCAGCCTCGATCCTTGGGGTCATGGCTACACCTTC
CASSLDPWGHGYTF
>TRBJ2-3|.|TRBD2|TRBV6-6
TGTGCCAGCAAGGGAGGGCCCAGCACAGATACGCAGTATTTT
CASKGGPSTDTQYF
>TRBJ2-5|.|TRBD1|TRBV6-1
TGTGCCAGCACGCCCGGCAGGGGGTCGAGAGAGACCCAGTACTTC
CASTPGRGSRETQYF
>TRBJ2-5|.|.|TRBV7-9
TGTGCCAGCAGCCTAGGTTCAGATCGGGGGATACGAGAGACCCAGTACTTC
CASSLGSDRGIRETQYF
>TRBJ2-2|.|TRBD1|TRBV24-1
TGTGCCACCAGTGACAACCTTTTGACAGGGGGCGACGTCACCGGGGAGCTGTTTTTT
CATSDNLLTGGDVTGELFF
>TRBJ1-5|.|TRBD1|TRBV12-3/TRBV12-4
TGTGCCAGCAGTCCTGGACAGGGGGTAGGAAATCAGCCCCAGCATTTT
CASSPGQGVGNQPQHF
>TRBJ2-3|.|.|TRBV5-6
TGTGCCAGCAGCTTGGGGTTCCTAGCCGCTAGCACAGATACGCAGTATTTT
CASSLGFLAASTDTQYF
>TRBJ2-4|.|.|TRBV24-1
TGTGCCACCAGTGCAAATTCGGAGGTTCAGTACTTC
CATSANSEVQYF
>TRBJ2-7|few|.|TRBV6-2/TRBV6-3
TGTGCCAGCAGTTACAAGGGGTCCTCCTACGAGCAGTACTTC
CASSYKGSSYEQYF
>TRBJ1-4|.|TRBD1|TRBV7-8
TGTGCCAGCAGCTTAACCCCGGACAGGAATGAAAAACTGTTTTTT
CASSLTPDRNEKLFF
>TRBJ1-1|once|.|TRBV6-5
TGTGCCAGCAGTTACTCGGGGGACGGGAACACTGAAGCTTTCTTT
CASSYSGDGNTEAFF
>TRBJ2-7|many|.|TRBV7-9
TGTGCCAGCAGCTTAGGGACGGGGGTAGGGGAGCAGTACTTC
CASSLGTGVGEQYF
>TRBJ1-5|few|.|TRBV4-1
TGCGCCAGCAGCCCCGGGGAAGGGTCCAATCAGCCCCAGCATTTT
CASSPGEGSNQPQHF
>TRBJ1-1|.|.|TRBV18
TGTGCCAGCTCACCAGGAGTCGTGAACACTGAAGCTTTCTTT
CASSPGVVNTEAFF
>TRBJ1-1|.|.|TRBV9
TGTGCCAGCAGCGTAGAAAAAGGGAACACTGAAGCTTTCTTT
CASSVEKGNTEAFF
>TRBJ1-3|many|.|TRBV20-1
TGCAGTGCTAGGGAGGGAAACACCATATATTTT
CSAREGNTIYF
>TRBJ1-1|.|.|TRBV5-1
TGCGCCAGCAGCTTGGAGGGCCTGGAAGCTTTCTTT
CASSLEGLEAFF
>TRBJ1-3|.|.|TRBV5-6
TGTGCCAGCAGCTTGAAGGGGGGCCTGGGAAACACCATATATTTT
CASSLKGGLGNTIYF
>TRBJ2-1|.|.|TRBV7-8
TGTGCCAGCAGCCTGCGGGGGCCCTACAATGAGCAGTTCTTC
CASSLRGPYNEQFF
>TRBJ2-1|few|.|TRBV27
TGTGCCAGCAGTTTAATCGGGACGAGCTCCTACAATGAGCAGTTCTTC
CASSLIGTSSYNEQFF
>TRBJ2-4|.|.|TRBV9
TGTGCCAGCAGCGTAGGTACAGTGGAAAACATTCAGTACTTC
CASSVGTVENIQYF
>TRBJ1-1|.|.|TRBV7-2
TGTGCCAGCAGCTTAGCCGGCGGGGGAATGAACACTGAAGCTTTCTTT
CASSLAGGGMNTEAFF